Listed here are 32 T cell receptor beta chains from one sample, sequenced in a study of blood T cells in healthy people across ages. Next came a second PCR, run for about 6 to 12 cycles, which used a sample-barcoded 5' primer along with a J-beta primer mix. One entry per CDR3 protein, called by TCRdb with MiXCR from the 5' RACE reads. The data show some 1,000,000 distinct CDR3 sequences, about 25% seen once. This same sample was also taken into another study, of T cells of mothers and their children.

Sequences were obtained from blood. These receptor sequences come from a girl aged 2-15 years in good health.

The chain joins TRBV28 to TRBJ2-7; D is unclear. Germline V gives CDR1 MDHEN, CDR2 SYDVKM. CDR3 size: 16 residues. Deletions cut 2 bases from V and 4 bases from J, with 18 bases between. The CDR3 spells CASSLKAHGFGYEQYF. The CDR3 DNA sequence: TGTGCCAGCAGTTTAAAGGCGCATGGGTTTGGGTACGAGCAGTACTTC.

V gene TRBV15 combines with J gene TRBJ1-4; D gene uncertain. CDR1 and CDR2 (germline): LNHNV, YYDKDF (reference sequence). Trimming removed 0 bases from V and 7 bases from J, with 15 bases in between. The CDR3 covers 16 residues. The CDR3 protein is CATSRDLGVDGEKLFF. As DNA, the CDR3 is TGTGCCACCAGCAGAGATCTTGGGGTGGATGGTGAAAAACTGTTTTTT.

This clonotype was seen a handful of times. V gene TRBV20-1 combines with J gene TRBJ2-1; 10 bases are a match to TRBD2. V dropped 6 bases and J dropped 1; count of bases not matched to a gene: 6. The CDR3 is made up of 15 amino acids. Germline assignment: CDR1 DFQATT and CDR2 SNEGSKA (reference sequence). The CDR3 nucleotides are TGCAGTGCCACCGGGACTAGCGCATCCTACAATGAGCAGTTCTTC. As protein: CSATGTSASYNEQFF.

The CDR3 reads CASSSLVMLDSPLHF. The DNA for the CDR3 is TGTGCCAGCAGCTCGTTAGTGATGTTAGATTCACCCCTCCACTTT. The rearrangement links TRBV7-9 to TRBJ1-6; no clear D. The CDR3 covers 15 residues. The germline CDR1 and CDR2 sequences are SEHNR and FQNEAQ (reference sequence). Trimming removed 4 bases from V and 8 bases from J, with 15 bases in between.

In this sample, this clonotype turned up once. The chain links TRBV5-1 to TRBJ2-1; D not resolved. V was pared by 4 bases and J by 2 bases, with 13 bases between. The CDR3 sequence is 15 residues long. Germline V gene data show CDR1 as SGHRS and CDR2 as YFSETQ. CDR3 coding DNA: TGCGCCAGCAGCCCGGGCCTGTTAACCTACAATGAGCAGTTCTTC. Amino acid sequence: CASSPGLLTYNEQFF.

This clonotype came up a few times. The gene calls are TRBV7-2 and TRBJ2-5; D gene unclear. The CDR3 contains 13 residues. CDR1 and CDR2 (germline): SGHTA, FQGNSA. The V and J ends lost 5 bases and 9 bases respectively, with 16 bases between them. CDR3 nucleotide sequence: TGTGCCAGCAGCCTAGTCGAACAACGCGCCCAGTACTTC. Its translation: CASSLVEQRAQYF.

The chain links TRBV11-2 to TRBJ1-4; D possibly corresponds to TRBD1 (5 bases). This CDR3 has 14 residues. Germline V gives CDR1 SGHAT, CDR2 FQNNGV. Deletions cut 4 bases from V and 6 bases from J, with 12 bases between. The CDR3, as DNA: TGTGCCAGCAGCTCCGGGACGGCATATGAAAAACTGTTTTTT. Translated, it gives CASSSGTAYEKLFF.

This clonotype was counted only a few times. The J gene is TRBJ2-6, the V gene TRBV12-3 or TRBV12-4; no reliable D call. This CDR3 is built from 13 residues. Trimming left V 6 bases short and J 4 bases short, with 7 bases between. The CDR3 here is CASRPGGANVLTF. DNA for the CDR3: TGTGCCAGCAGGCCCGGGGGGGCCAACGTCCTGACTTTC.

V usage is TRBV29-1 and J usage is TRBJ2-5; 12 nucleotides agree with TRBD2. The CDR3 spans 15 residues. The germline CDR1 and CDR2 sequences are SQVTM and ANQGSEA. V lost 7 bases and J lost 1; bases outside the gene matches: 7. CDR3 in amino acids: CSAGLAGGAQETQYF. The CDR3 region has the DNA TGCAGCGCTGGGCTAGCGGGAGGGGCCCAAGAGACCCAGTACTTC.

This clonotype was seen a handful of times. This rearrangement joins TRBV29-1 to TRBJ1-1; TRBD1 matches 7 bases. The V and J ends lost 5 bases and 4 bases, in that order; junction bases with no gene match: 10. Germline V gene lookup returns CDR1 SQVTM and CDR2 ANQGSEA. The CDR3 has 14 amino acids. Here the CDR3 DNA reads TGCAGCGTTAGCCCCCCAGGGGGAGGCACTGAAGCTTTCTTT. Translating it yields CSVSPPGGGTEAFF.

The CDR3 sequence: CASSSGQPGNSPLHF. The CDR3 nucleotides read TGTGCCAGCAGCTCAGGACAGCCCGGGAATTCACCCCTCCACTTT. This rearrangement joins TRBV6-6 to TRBJ1-6, with a possible D match to TRBD1 (6 bases). Trimming pared 6 bases from V and 7 bases from J, leaving 16 bases between. Germline CDR1 MNHNY, CDR2 SVGAGI (reference sequence). The CDR3 covers 15 residues.

In this sample, this clonotype turned up a few times. V is TRBV9 and J is TRBJ1-2, with 7 bases aligning to TRBD1. V lost 5 bases to trimming and J lost 7 bases; unmatched junction nucleotides: 14. There are 15 residues in the CDR3. Germline V CDR1 and CDR2: SGDLS, YYNGEE. CDR3 sequence reads: CASRTPGTGVSGYTF. The CDR3 bases are TGTGCCAGCAGGACTCCGGGAACAGGGGTCAGTGGCTACACCTTC.

The chain uses TRBV6-5 and TRBJ2-5; D is perhaps TRBD1 (6 bases). This CDR3 region has 14 residues. Deletions cut 4 bases from V and 7 bases from J, with 16 bases between. Per germline, CDR1 MNHEY and CDR2 SVGAGI. CDR3 sequence: CASSSQGLGSTQYF. CDR3 bases: TGTGCCAGCAGTTCGCAGGGGCTAGGATCGACCCAGTACTTC.

The CDR3 sequence is CSVRLIDVTEAFF. For the CDR3, the DNA is TGCAGCGTTAGACTCATAGATGTCACTGAAGCTTTCTTT. The chain links TRBV29-1 to TRBJ1-1, with unresolved D. Germline CDR1 SQVTM, CDR2 ANQGSEA. V lost 5 bases to trimming and J lost 4 bases, with 14 bases between them. The CDR3 runs 13 residues.

This chain links TRBV29-1 with TRBJ2-5; 7 nucleotides match TRBD2. CDR1 SQVTM and CDR2 ANQGSEA come from the germline V gene. The CDR3 sequence is 15 residues long. J gave up 1 base and V 2 bases, and 7 bases lay outside the gene matches. The CDR3 DNA reads TGCAGCGTTGAACCGTATCGGACTAGCCAAGAGACCCAGTACTTC. Its protein is CSVEPYRTSQETQYF.

This chain links TRBV29-1 with TRBJ2-7, with D perhaps TRBD2 (6 bases). Trimming pared 6 bases from V and 4 bases from J, leaving 13 bases between. CDR1 SQVTM and CDR2 ANQGSEA come from the germline V gene. The CDR3 is 12 residues long. CDR3 region: CSVGGVGYEQYF. The CDR3 DNA reads as TGCAGCGTGGGAGGAGTTGGTTACGAGCAGTACTTC.

This chain uses TRBV28 with TRBJ1-4; D is possibly TRBD1 (5 bases). The CDR3 has 13 amino acids. Germline CDR1 reads MDHEN; CDR2 reads SYDVKM. Between the trimmed V and J ends, which lost 5 bases and 6 bases, there was a span of 10 bases. As DNA, the CDR3 is TGTGCCAGCAGTGAGAGGGGTGATGAAAAACTGTTTTTT. As protein: CASSERGDEKLFF.

A few counts support this clonotype. DNA of the CDR3: TGCAGCGTTGTACCCGAAGAGACCCAGTACTTC. Protein: CSVVPEETQYF. V gene TRBV29-1 combines with J gene TRBJ2-5; D not certain. Germline V CDR1 and CDR2: SQVTM, ANQGSEA. Between the trimmed V and J ends, which lost 4 bases and 3 bases, there was a span of 6 bases. CDR3 length: 11 amino acids.

The chain combines TRBV29-1 with TRBJ2-7; perhaps TRBD2 as D (6 bases). Trimming left V 7 bases short and J 0 bases short, with 13 bases between. The CDR3 sequence is 13 residues long. Germline V gene sequence: CDR1 SQVTM, CDR2 ANQGSEA. This CDR3 is CSASGTVSYEQYF. Written as DNA, the CDR3 is TGCAGCGCTTCCGGGACTGTCTCCTACGAGCAGTACTTC.

This clonotype was seen more than once but under ten times. The chain couples TRBV5-1 to TRBJ2-5; 9 nucleotides match TRBD1. Per germline, CDR1 SGHRS and CDR2 YFSETQ. The CDR3 has 15 amino acids. Losses at the gene ends were 4 bases for V and 4 bases for J; bases not matched to a gene: 8. The CDR3 DNA follows: TGCGCCAGCAGCCCCACCTGGGACAGGGCAGAGACCCAGTACTTC. Its protein is CASSPTWDRAETQYF.

The gene calls are TRBV27 and TRBJ1-6; 9 bases match TRBD1. The V gene end was trimmed by 3 bases and the J gene end by 10 bases; junction bases not matched to a gene: 13. This CDR3 is built from 17 residues. The germline V gene encodes CDR1 MNHEY and CDR2 SMNVEV (reference sequence). CDR3 protein: CASSLSGTGKVLSPLHF. The CDR3 DNA follows: TGTGCCAGCAGTTTGTCCGGGACAGGGAAAGTACTATCACCCCTCCACTTT.

This clonotype was counted only a few times. The J gene is TRBJ2-5, the V gene TRBV20-1; 12 nucleotides line up with TRBD2. Germline CDR1 reads DFQATT; CDR2 reads SNEGSKA (reference sequence). This CDR3 contains 13 residues. Trimming took 7 bases from V and 4 from J; bases not matched to a gene: 4. CDR3 protein: CSVSTSGGETQYF. The CDR3 DNA sequence: TGCAGTGTATCGACTAGCGGGGGAGAGACCCAGTACTTC.

This chain uses TRBV7-9 with TRBJ2-6, with 8 bases lining up with TRBD2. V trimming: 4 bases; J trimming: 4 bases; junction bases outside the gene matches: 6. Germline CDR1 SEHNR, CDR2 FQNEAQ (reference sequence). The CDR3 totals 16 residues. Here the CDR3 reads CASSSPGGPGANVLTF. The CDR3 DNA reads as TGTGCCAGCAGCTCCCCGGGGGGGCCGGGGGCCAACGTCCTGACTTTC.

This clonotype occurred a few times. This rearrangement joins TRBV12-3 or TRBV12-4 to TRBJ2-7; D gene unclear. The V and J ends lost 2 bases and 3 bases respectively, with 11 bases between them. The CDR3 loop spans 14 amino acids. The CDR3, as DNA: TGTGCCAGCAGTTTAACCTACGAATACTACGAGCAGTACTTC. Translating gives CASSLTYEYYEQYF.

The rearrangement links TRBV7-2 to TRBJ2-7, with D possibly called TRBD1 or TRBD2 (6 bases each). The V end was cut by 3 bases, the J end by 3 bases, with 12 bases between. The CDR3 runs 14 residues. The germline gives CDR1 SGHTA, CDR2 FQGNSA. The DNA for the CDR3 is TGTGCCAGCAGCTTGCGGGACACCTACTACGAGCAGTACTTC. Its protein is CASSLRDTYYEQYF.

This clonotype was picked up a small number of times. J is TRBJ1-2 and V is TRBV29-1, with 7 bases lining up with TRBD1. The CDR3 totals 12 residues. The V gene's germline CDR1 is SQVTM and CDR2 ANQGSEA. J lost 4 bases, V lost 6 bases, and 5 bases had no gene match. CDR3 residues: CSVVGGPYGYTF. In DNA, the CDR3 is TGCAGCGTGGTAGGGGGCCCCTATGGCTACACCTTC.

This clonotype was counted only a few times. The J gene is TRBJ2-1, the V gene TRBV12-3 or TRBV12-4, with 7 bases lining up with TRBD2. The CDR3 runs to 15 residues. The V gene end was trimmed by 3 bases and the J gene end by 4 bases; junction bases not matched to a gene: 6. CDR3 sequence: CASSLVGGDYNEQFF. The DNA for the CDR3 is TGTGCCAGCAGTTTGGTGGGGGGGGATTACAATGAGCAGTTCTTC.

The chain combines TRBV12-3 or TRBV12-4 with TRBJ2-2; 10 nucleotides agree with TRBD2. This CDR3 has 16 amino acids. Unmatched junction bases numbered 2, after V lost 3 bases and J lost 1 base. The CDR3 loop reads CASSFRLAGNTGELFF. The CDR3 DNA reads as TGTGCCAGCAGTTTCCGACTAGCGGGGAACACCGGGGAGCTGTTTTTT.

The chain recombines TRBV28 with TRBJ1-1, with D uncertain. The CDR3 has 15 residues. In germline, CDR1 is MDHEN, CDR2 SYDVKM. Trimming cost V 4 bases and J 4 bases, with 16 bases left between them. This CDR3 is CASSSPRARGTEAFF. For the CDR3, the DNA is TGTGCCAGCAGTTCCCCCCGAGCGCGTGGCACTGAAGCTTTCTTT.

This clonotype occurred a few times. J is TRBJ1-1 and V is TRBV7-9; no clear D gene. The CDR3 totals 16 residues. Germline CDR1 and CDR2: SEHNR and FQNEAQ (reference sequence). V was pared by 3 bases and J by 0 bases, with 14 bases between. CDR3 residues: CASSFLHNGVNTEAFF. The CDR3 DNA reads as TGTGCCAGCAGCTTTCTCCATAACGGCGTGAACACTGAAGCTTTCTTT.

This clonotype was detected only once. The genes are TRBV7-3 and TRBJ1-2; D is ambiguous. V shed 2 bases and J shed 3 bases, with 10 bases lying between them. In germline, CDR1 is SGHTA, CDR2 FQGTGA. The length of the CDR3 is 14 residues. Here the CDR3 reads CASSLAWGYYGYTF. The CDR3 DNA sequence: TGTGCCAGCAGCTTAGCGTGGGGTTACTATGGCTACACCTTC.

The chain is built from TRBV7-9 and TRBJ2-1; D might be TRBD2 (5 bases). Trimming removed 1 base from V and 10 bases from J, with 17 bases in between. The CDR3 spans 15 residues. CDR1 and CDR2 (germline): SEHNR, FQNEAQ (reference sequence). The CDR3 region is CASSLVRQWSGEQFF. The CDR3 nucleotides read TGTGCCAGCAGCTTAGTCCGTCAATGGAGCGGCGAGCAGTTCTTC.